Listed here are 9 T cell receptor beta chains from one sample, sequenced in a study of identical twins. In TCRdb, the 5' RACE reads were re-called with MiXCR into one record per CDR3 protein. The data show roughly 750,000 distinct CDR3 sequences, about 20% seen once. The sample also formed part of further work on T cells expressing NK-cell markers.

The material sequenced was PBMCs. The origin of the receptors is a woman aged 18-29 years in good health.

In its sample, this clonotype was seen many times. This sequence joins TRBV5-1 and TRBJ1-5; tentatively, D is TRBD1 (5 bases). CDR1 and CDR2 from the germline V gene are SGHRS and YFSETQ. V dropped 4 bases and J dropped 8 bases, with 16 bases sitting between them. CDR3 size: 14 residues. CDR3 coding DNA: TGCGCCAGCAGCCCTTCGAGGGGAGGGGAGCCCCAGCATTTT. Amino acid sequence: CASSPSRGGEPQHF.

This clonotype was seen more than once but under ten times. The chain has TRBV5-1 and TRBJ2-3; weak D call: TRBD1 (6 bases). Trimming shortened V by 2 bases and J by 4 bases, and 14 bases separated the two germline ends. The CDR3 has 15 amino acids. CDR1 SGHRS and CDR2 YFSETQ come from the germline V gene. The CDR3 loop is CASSFTGAGADTQYF. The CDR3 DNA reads TGCGCCAGCAGCTTTACCGGGGCAGGGGCAGATACGCAGTATTTT.

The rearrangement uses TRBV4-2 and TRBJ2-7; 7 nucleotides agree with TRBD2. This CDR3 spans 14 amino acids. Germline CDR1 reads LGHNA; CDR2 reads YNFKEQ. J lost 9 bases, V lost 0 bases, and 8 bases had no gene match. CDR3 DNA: TGTGCCAGCAGCCAAGAACGAAGCGGGGTAAGGCAGTACTTC. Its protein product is CASSQERSGVRQYF.

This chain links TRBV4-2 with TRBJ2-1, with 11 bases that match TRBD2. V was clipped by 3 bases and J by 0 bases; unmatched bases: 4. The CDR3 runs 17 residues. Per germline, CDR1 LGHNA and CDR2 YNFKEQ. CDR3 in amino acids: CASSHRLAGTSYNEQFF. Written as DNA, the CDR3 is TGTGCCAGCAGCCATAGACTAGCGGGGACCTCCTACAATGAGCAGTTCTTC.

CDR3 sequence: CASSQKESGYEQYF. For the CDR3, the DNA is TGCGCCAGCAGCCAAAAGGAATCCGGCTACGAGCAGTACTTC. This sequence joins TRBV4-1 and TRBJ2-7, with D unresolved. CDR1 MGHRA and CDR2 YSYEKL come from the germline V gene. The V and J ends lost 2 bases and 3 bases respectively, with 11 bases between them. The CDR3 totals 14 residues.

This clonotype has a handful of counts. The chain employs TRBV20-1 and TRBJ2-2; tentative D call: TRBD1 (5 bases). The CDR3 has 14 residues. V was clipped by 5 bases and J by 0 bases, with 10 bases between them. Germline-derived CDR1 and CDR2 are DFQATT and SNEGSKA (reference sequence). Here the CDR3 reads CSASQTANTGELFF. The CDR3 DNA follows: TGCAGTGCTTCCCAGACAGCGAACACCGGGGAGCTGTTTTTT.

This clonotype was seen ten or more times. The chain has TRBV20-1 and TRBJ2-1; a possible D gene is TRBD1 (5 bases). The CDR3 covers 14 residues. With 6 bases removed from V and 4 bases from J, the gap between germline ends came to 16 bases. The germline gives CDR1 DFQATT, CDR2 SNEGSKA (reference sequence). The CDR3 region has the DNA TGCAGTGCCCCAGGGAAGGTCTCATACAATGAGCAGTTCTTC. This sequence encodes CSAPGKVSYNEQFF.

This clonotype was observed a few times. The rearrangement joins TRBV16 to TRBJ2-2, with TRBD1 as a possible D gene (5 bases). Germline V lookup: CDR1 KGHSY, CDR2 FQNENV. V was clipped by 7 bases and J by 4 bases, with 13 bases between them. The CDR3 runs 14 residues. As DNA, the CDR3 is TGTGCCAGCAACCTCCAGGGAACCACCGGGGAGCTGTTTTTT. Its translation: CASNLQGTTGELFF.

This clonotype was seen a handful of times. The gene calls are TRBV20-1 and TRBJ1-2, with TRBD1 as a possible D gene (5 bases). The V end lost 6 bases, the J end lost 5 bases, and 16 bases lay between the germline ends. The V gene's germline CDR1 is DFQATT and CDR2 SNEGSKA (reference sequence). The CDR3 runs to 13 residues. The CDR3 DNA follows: TGCAGTGCCCGTCATGGGACGGTGTATGGCTACACCTTC. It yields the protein CSARHGTVYGYTF.